These 18 T cell receptor beta chains were sequenced from one sample in a study of CD8 T cells in Susac syndrome. About 0.5 to 1 ug RNA was reverse transcribed with random hexamers. TCRdb reprocessed the immunoSEQ multiplex PCR reads via MiXCR and lists one record per CDR3 protein. The sample has fewer than 300,000 distinct CDR3 sequences; 70% to 90% are singletons. The sample was CD8+ T cells from PBMCs. The receptors shown here come from a human donor with multiple sclerosis.

J is TRBJ2-7 and V is TRBV30; no clear D gene. The CDR3 spans 14 residues. V lost 2 bases and J lost 3, with 14 bases in between. The germline V gene encodes CDR1 GTSNPN and CDR2 SVGIG (reference sequence). Here the CDR3 DNA reads TGTGCCTGGAGTACGATAGGATCCGGCTACGAGCAGTACTTC. It codes for CAWSTIGSGYEQYF.

In its sample, this clonotype was seen a few times. This chain links TRBV11-3 with TRBJ2-1; the match to TRBD2 covers 7 bases. Germline V CDR1 and CDR2: SGHNT, YENEEA. With 5 bases clipped from V and 6 bases from J, the junction kept 4 bases outside the gene matches. CDR3 length: 13 amino acids. CDR3 nucleotides: TGTGCCAGCAGCCCGACTAGCAGCAATGAGCAGTTCTTC. Residues: CASSPTSSNEQFF.

The J gene is TRBJ1-6, the V gene TRBV19; D is possibly TRBD1 (6 bases). Germline CDR1 and CDR2: LNHDA and SQIVND (reference sequence). This CDR3 has 17 amino acids. V was clipped by 6 bases and J by 0 bases, with 15 bases between them. This CDR3 reads CASSKTGISSYNSPLHF. CDR3 DNA: TGTGCCAGTAGCAAAACAGGGATCAGCTCCTATAATTCACCCCTCCACTTT.

This clonotype was recorded only once. This chain joins TRBV9 and TRBJ2-1; tentative D call: TRBD1 (6 bases). The V gene's germline CDR1 is SGDLS and CDR2 YYNGEE. V was shortened by 3 bases and J by 6 bases, with 13 bases between the two germline ends. The CDR3 extends over 14 amino acids. The CDR3 region is CASSGVTGSNEQFF. CDR3 sequence (DNA): TGTGCCAGCAGCGGAGTTACAGGGTCCAATGAGCAGTTCTTC.

The chain carries TRBV30 and TRBJ2-4; D is perhaps TRBD1 (6 bases). V lost 1 base to trimming and J lost 1 base, with 11 bases between them. Germline lookup yields CDR1 GTSNPN and CDR2 SVGIG (reference sequence). The CDR3 is 15 residues long. The CDR3, as DNA: TGTGCCTGGAGTGACTTAGGGGGTGCCAAAAACATTCAGTACTTC. This gives the protein CAWSDLGGAKNIQYF. Together with reference TRBV30 and TRBJ2-4, the CDR3 gives the full variable domain: SQTIHQWPATLVQPVGSPLSLECTVEGTSNPNLYWYRQAAGRGLQLLFYSVGIGQISSEVPQNLSASRPQDRQFILSSKKLLLSDSGFYLCAWSDLGGAKNIQYFGAGTRLSVL.

The chain is built from TRBV5-1 and TRBJ2-5; D gene ambiguous. V gave up 0 bases and J gave up 1 base, with 7 bases separating them. In germline, CDR1 is SGHRS, CDR2 YFSETQ. The CDR3 runs 14 residues. CDR3 sequence reads: CASSLEGVQETQYF. The CDR3 DNA reads TGCGCCAGCAGCTTGGAAGGAGTCCAAGAGACCCAGTACTTC. Full variable domain (rest looked up from reference TRBV5-1 and TRBJ2-5): KAGVTQTPRYLIKTRGQQVTLSCSPISGHRSVSWYQQTPGQGLQFLFEYFSETQRNKGNFPGRFSGRQFSNSRSEMNVSTLELGDSALYLCASSLEGVQETQYFGPGTRLLVL.

This clonotype was picked up one time. V and J are TRBV10-1 and TRBJ1-2; maybe TRBD1 (5 bases). V lost 2 bases, J lost 8 bases, and 9 bases lay in between. The germline V gene has CDR1 WNHNN and CDR2 SYGVQD (reference sequence). The CDR3 totals 12 residues. The CDR3 nucleotides are TGCGCCAGCAGTGAGAGACAGACGGGCTACACCTTC. Amino acid sequence: CASSERQTGYTF.

This clonotype was detected once. The chain recombines TRBV27 with TRBJ2-1; weak D call: TRBD2 (6 bases). CDR1 is MNHEY, CDR2 SMNVEV, per germline (reference sequence). The CDR3 spans 13 residues. V was cut by 5 bases and J by 7 bases, with 12 bases left in between. CDR3 bases: TGTGCCAGCAGTATAGCGGTAGATAATGAGCAGTTCTTC. The encoded protein is CASSIAVDNEQFF.

The rearrangement uses TRBV27 and TRBJ1-2; D is perhaps TRBD1 (5 bases). V was shortened by 2 bases and J by 6 bases, with 13 bases between the two germline ends. The CDR3 has 14 residues. Germline V gives CDR1 MNHEY, CDR2 SMNVEV (reference sequence). CDR3 protein: CASSLRGSFHGYTF. In DNA form, the CDR3 reads TGTGCCAGCAGTTTAAGGGGATCCTTCCATGGCTACACCTTC.

The chain carries TRBV7-9 and TRBJ1-1; 8 bases agree with TRBD1. Germline CDR1 reads SEHNR; CDR2 reads FQNEAQ (reference sequence). The junction had 11 bases not matched to a gene; V was cut back by 4 bases and J by 1 base. This CDR3 comprises 17 residues. CDR3 in amino acids: CASSWTGRHGSNTEAFF. In DNA form, the CDR3 reads TGTGCCAGCAGCTGGACAGGGAGGCATGGATCGAACACTGAAGCTTTCTTT.

The rearrangement joins TRBV27 to TRBJ1-2; D possibly corresponds to TRBD1 (6 bases). Germline lookup yields CDR1 MNHEY and CDR2 SMNVEV (reference sequence). The CDR3 extends over 15 amino acids. The germline V and J ends were trimmed by 0 bases and 6 bases, with 14 bases remaining between them. In DNA, the CDR3 is TGTGCCAGCAGTTTATCTTCGTACAGGGCGCATGGCTACACCTTC. Encoded protein: CASSLSSYRAHGYTF.

The chain is built from TRBV11-1 and TRBJ2-1, with 8 bases that match TRBD2. This CDR3 contains 17 residues. Trimming cost V 5 bases and J 8 bases; bases outside gene matches: 17. CDR1 is SGHAT, CDR2 FQDESV, per germline (reference sequence). This chain's CDR3 is CASSIKSHGTRVHEQFF. DNA of the CDR3: TGTGCCAGCAGCATTAAGTCACACGGGACTAGGGTACATGAGCAGTTCTTC. The variable domain in full, completed from reference TRBV11-1 and TRBJ2-1, reads EAEVAQSPRYKITEKSQAVAFWCDPISGHATLYWYRQILGQGPELLVQFQDESVVDDSQLPKDRFSAERLKGVDSTLKIQPAELGDSAMYLCASSIKSHGTRVHEQFFGPGTRLTVL.

V gene TRBV28 combines with J gene TRBJ1-1; tentatively, D is TRBD1 (6 bases). Germline loops: CDR1 MDHEN, CDR2 SYDVKM. Deletions cut 11 bases from V and 5 bases from J, with 18 bases between. CDR3 length: 13 amino acids. CDR3 region: CASNSQGRTEAFF. As DNA, the CDR3 is TGTGCCTCCAACTCACAGGGACGGACTGAAGCTTTCTTT.

The gene calls are TRBV7-9 and TRBJ2-7; 10 nucleotides line up with TRBD2. CDR3 size: 17 residues. Germline values: CDR1 SEHNR, CDR2 FQNEAQ (reference sequence). The trim removed 2 bases at V and 4 bases at J, leaving 11 bases unmatched. The CDR3, as DNA: TGTGCCAGCAGCTTAACAATAGAGATGGGACTAGCGTACGAGCAGTACTTC. Translating gives CASSLTIEMGLAYEQYF.

V is TRBV9 and J is TRBJ2-1, with unresolved D. Trimming removed 4 bases from V and 7 bases from J, with 15 bases in between. Germline V lookup: CDR1 SGDLS, CDR2 YYNGEE. CDR3 length: 14 residues. CDR3 bases: TGTGCCAGCAGCCCCAGTTCCTACCCTAATGAGCAGTTCTTC. Translating it yields CASSPSSYPNEQFF.

Here the CDR3 reads CASSLWGTSGREEEQYF. In nucleotides, the CDR3 is TGTGCCAGCAGCTTATGGGGGACTAGCGGGAGGGAAGAAGAGCAGTACTTC. V is TRBV7-9 and J is TRBJ2-7; 16 bases align to TRBD2. J lost 7 bases, V lost 2 bases, and 8 bases had no gene match. The CDR3 is made up of 17 amino acids. Germline V lookup: CDR1 SEHNR, CDR2 FQNEAQ (reference sequence).

This clonotype was seen only once. The V and J genes are TRBV7-8 and TRBJ2-7, with 7 nucleotides matching TRBD1. CDR3 length: 14 residues. Germline trimming cut 5 bases from V and 4 bases from J; bases unmatched to any gene: 8. From germline, CDR1 is SGHVS and CDR2 FQNEAQ. The CDR3 DNA is TGTGCCAGCAGCATTCGACAGGGTCTGTACGAGCAGTACTTC. Protein: CASSIRQGLYEQYF.

J is TRBJ2-7 and V is TRBV7-9; D possibly corresponds to TRBD2 (6 bases). V was trimmed by 5 bases and J by 7 bases, leaving 18 bases between them. Germline V gene lookup returns CDR1 SEHNR and CDR2 FQNEAQ (reference sequence). The CDR3 consists of 14 residues. CDR3: CASSPGAGTSEQYF. In DNA form, the CDR3 reads TGTGCCAGCAGCCCCGGAGCGGGTACAAGTGAGCAGTACTTC.